This TCR beta chain was recorded in a study of blood T cell repertoires in COVID-19. On the study more broadly: The origin of the acute and convalescent COVID-19 samples was the United States, Italy and Spain. The analysed material was cDNA or gDNA that came from T cells, B-cell-depleted T cells, or PBMCs.

This CDR3 spans 15 amino acids. The ends were cut back, 0 bases at V and 3 bases at J, with 11 bases in the middle. Per germline, CDR1 SGHTA and CDR2 FQGNSA. The table came from immunoSEQ multiplex PCR; TCRdb's copy has only in-frame clones and leaves some out. Of about 63,000 clones in the sample, 60% to 75% were seen once. The material sequenced was peripheral blood. This receptor was identified in a woman over 75 with acute or convalescent COVID-19. This chain uses TRBV7-2 with TRBJ2-5, with D perhaps TRBD2 (6 bases). In nucleotides, the CDR3 is TGTGCCAGCAGCTTAGCGGGGGGTCCTGAAGAGACCCAGTACTTC. The encoded protein is CASSLAGGPEETQYF.